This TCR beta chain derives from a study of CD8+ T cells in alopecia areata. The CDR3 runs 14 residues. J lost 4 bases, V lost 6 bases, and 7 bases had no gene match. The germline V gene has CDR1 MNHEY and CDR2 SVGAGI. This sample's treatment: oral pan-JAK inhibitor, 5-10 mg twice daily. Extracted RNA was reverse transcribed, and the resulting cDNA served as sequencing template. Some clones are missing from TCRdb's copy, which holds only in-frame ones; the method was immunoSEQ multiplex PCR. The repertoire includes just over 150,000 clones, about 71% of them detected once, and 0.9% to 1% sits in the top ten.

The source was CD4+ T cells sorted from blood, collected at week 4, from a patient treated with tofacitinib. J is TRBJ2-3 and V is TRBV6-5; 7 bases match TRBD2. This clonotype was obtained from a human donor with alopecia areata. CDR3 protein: CASRLAGRADTQYF. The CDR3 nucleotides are TGTGCCAGCAGGTTGGCAGGGAGGGCAGATACGCAGTATTTT.